The 20 T cell receptor beta chains below all came from one sample that was sequenced in a study of blood T cells in healthy people across ages. Through a sample-barcoded 5' primer and a J-beta primer mix, a second PCR was run for 7 to 11 cycles. TCRdb used MiXCR to reprocess the 5' RACE reads, holding one entry per CDR3 protein. The table records 1.5 million to 2 million distinct CDR3 sequences, 28% of them present only once. The material sequenced was blood. Source of these receptors: a woman aged 25 to 39 in good health.

In this sample, this clonotype turned up a few times. V and J are TRBV29-1 and TRBJ2-1; TRBD1 is a possible D gene (6 bases). Germline CDR1 reads SQVTM; CDR2 reads ANQGSEA. Trimming removed 6 bases from V and 2 bases from J, with 11 bases in between. This CDR3 is built from 13 residues. CDR3 residues: CSVPDSTYNEQFF. The CDR3 coding sequence is TGCAGCGTCCCGGACAGCACCTACAATGAGCAGTTCTTC.

This clonotype was seen a few times. The chain recombines TRBV20-1 with TRBJ2-1; the match to TRBD2 covers 9 bases. Losses at the gene ends were 3 bases for V and 5 bases for J; bases not matched to a gene: 5. CDR1 and CDR2 (germline): DFQATT, SNEGSKA (reference sequence). The CDR3 is 14 residues long. This CDR3 reads CSARRLAADNEQFF. The CDR3 nucleotides read TGCAGTGCTAGGAGACTAGCGGCCGACAATGAGCAGTTCTTC.

This clonotype was detected many times. The rearrangement links TRBV12-3 or TRBV12-4 to TRBJ1-2; 7 bases are shared with TRBD1. V lost 6 bases to trimming and J lost 0 bases; unmatched junction nucleotides: 1. The CDR3 extends over 13 amino acids. CDR3 region: CASSGTANYGYTF. DNA of the CDR3: TGTGCCAGCAGCGGGACAGCTAACTATGGCTACACCTTC.

The chain employs TRBV20-1 and TRBJ2-5, with no clear D. Germline CDR1 reads DFQATT; CDR2 reads SNEGSKA (reference sequence). This CDR3 comprises 12 residues. Trimming removed 2 bases from V and 5 bases from J, with 9 bases in between. CDR3 in amino acids: CSARLGRETQYF. CDR3 nucleotides: TGCAGTGCTAGATTAGGGCGGGAGACCCAGTACTTC.

The chain has TRBV29-1 and TRBJ1-1; D not resolved. The germline gives CDR1 SQVTM, CDR2 ANQGSEA. CDR3 length: 12 residues. V lost 6 bases and J lost 4, with 12 bases in between. CDR3 coding DNA: TGCAGCGTCTCTTCTCGGGGCACTGAAGCTTTCTTT. Protein: CSVSSRGTEAFF.

This clonotype came up many times. The CDR3 reads CASSIVGAGANVLTF. CDR3 nucleotides: TGTGCCAGCAGCATAGTGGGGGCTGGGGCCAACGTCCTGACTTTC. The rearrangement links TRBV12-3 or TRBV12-4 to TRBJ2-6; D is possibly TRBD1 or TRBD2 (5 bases each). The length of the CDR3 is 15 residues. Between the trimmed V and J ends, which lost 6 bases and 2 bases, there was a span of 11 bases.

The chain uses TRBV5-1 and TRBJ2-5, with 8 bases that match TRBD2. CDR1 and CDR2 from the germline V gene are SGHRS and YFSETQ. The CDR3 is 14 residues long. V shed 5 bases, J shed 5 bases, and the junction held 8 bases outside the gene matches. Here the CDR3 DNA reads TGCGCCAGCAGTTCGGGGGGGCAGTCGGAGACCCAGTACTTC. This gives the protein CASSSGGQSETQYF.

The chain links TRBV20-1 to TRBJ1-6, with TRBD1 matching 7 bases. The J segment lost 6 bases and the V segment lost 0 bases, leaving 8 bases of the junction unmatched. The CDR3 contains 16 residues. Germline CDR1 is DFQATT and CDR2 is SNEGSKA (reference sequence). The CDR3 reads CSARDGRGRGNSPLHF. Here the CDR3 DNA reads TGCAGTGCTAGAGATGGAAGGGGGCGCGGTAATTCACCCCTCCACTTT.

This clonotype was seen at least ten times. This chain uses TRBV3-1 with TRBJ2-1; 7 bases fit TRBD2. Trimming took 11 bases from V and 4 from J; bases not matched to a gene: 14. This CDR3 is 15 amino acids long. Germline values: CDR1 LGHDT, CDR2 YNNKEL (reference sequence). CDR3 sequence (DNA): TGTGCCTCCTCCCGGGCCGGGGGGTTATACAATGAGCAGTTCTTC. This sequence encodes CASSRAGGLYNEQFF.

V is TRBV29-1 and J is TRBJ2-1; perhaps TRBD1 as D (5 bases). The V gene's germline CDR1 is SQVTM and CDR2 ANQGSEA. There are 14 residues in the CDR3. Trimming took 7 bases from V and 4 from J, leaving 17 bases between them. The CDR3 here is CSALHGAQYNEQFF. Here the CDR3 DNA reads TGCAGCGCCCTTCATGGGGCCCAGTACAATGAGCAGTTCTTC.

The gene calls are TRBV12-3 or TRBV12-4 and TRBJ2-1, with TRBD2 matching 10 bases. The CDR3 is 16 residues long. The V and J ends lost 6 bases and 3 bases, in that order; junction bases with no gene match: 8. In nucleotides, the CDR3 is TGTGCCAGCAGCCCTAATAGCGGGGGGATCTACAATGAGCAGTTCTTC. Protein product: CASSPNSGGIYNEQFF.

The rearrangement links TRBV29-1 to TRBJ2-1; D tentatively fits TRBD1 or TRBD2 (5 bases each). CDR1 SQVTM and CDR2 ANQGSEA come from the germline V gene. This CDR3 is built from 12 residues. V dropped 3 bases and J dropped 10 bases, with 13 bases sitting between them. In DNA form, the CDR3 reads TGCAGCGTTGATAGGGACCCACAAGAGCAGTTCTTC. Translated, it gives CSVDRDPQEQFF.

The chain employs TRBV6-1 and TRBJ1-2; D remains ambiguous. The V end lost 0 bases, the J end lost 8 bases, and 13 bases lay between the germline ends. CDR1 and CDR2 from the germline V gene are MNHNS and SASEGT. The CDR3 runs 14 residues. CDR3: CASSEASRHDGYTF. The CDR3 nucleotides are TGTGCCAGCAGTGAAGCTTCCCGACATGACGGCTACACCTTC.

A few counts support this clonotype. This rearrangement joins TRBV28 to TRBJ2-7; D remains ambiguous. CDR1 and CDR2 (germline): MDHEN, SYDVKM. This CDR3 is 14 amino acids long. V was shortened by 5 bases and J by 7 bases, with 18 bases between the two germline ends. CDR3 residues: CASSIRTASSEQYF. The CDR3 bases are TGTGCCAGCAGTATTAGGACGGCGAGTTCGGAGCAGTACTTC.

This clonotype has ten or more counts. This chain joins TRBV20-1 and TRBJ2-3; D remains ambiguous. Germline CDR1 reads DFQATT; CDR2 reads SNEGSKA (reference sequence). This CDR3 contains 15 residues. Trimming took off 0 bases at V and 6 bases at J, with 16 bases between the two ends. Written as DNA, the CDR3 is TGCAGTGCTAGAGATGTGGCGGCTTACTTGGATACGCAGTATTTT. Its translation is CSARDVAAYLDTQYF.

In regard to this clonotype: The junction differs from germline at one of its ends, possibly a read error. This chain joins TRBV9 and TRBJ2-3; D might be TRBD2 (6 bases). Looked up from germline, CDR1 is SGDLS and CDR2 is YYNGEE. This CDR3 comprises 15 residues. For the CDR3, the DNA is TGTGCCAACAGCGGCACCGGGGGAGCGGGAGATACGCAGTATTTT. It translates to CANSGTGGAGDTQYF.

This clonotype was recorded a few times. The CDR3 loop is CASSYTGFDEKLFF. The CDR3 nucleotides are TGCGCCAGCAGCTACACGGGGTTTGACGAAAAACTGTTTTTT. The rearrangement joins TRBV5-1 to TRBJ1-4; D unresolved. Trimming took off 3 bases at V and 8 bases at J, with 14 bases between the two ends. The CDR3 has 14 amino acids. Germline V lookup: CDR1 SGHRS, CDR2 YFSETQ. Full variable domain (rest looked up from reference TRBV5-1 and TRBJ1-4): KAGVTQTPRYLIKTRGQQVTLSCSPISGHRSVSWYQQTPGQGLQFLFEYFSETQRNKGNFPGRFSGRQFSNSRSEMNVSTLELGDSALYLCASSYTGFDEKLFFGSGTQLSVL.

This clonotype came up a few times. The J gene is TRBJ1-1, the V gene TRBV20-1, with TRBD1 as a possible D gene (6 bases). The CDR3 loop spans 14 amino acids. CDR1 and CDR2 (germline): DFQATT, SNEGSKA (reference sequence). The V gene lost 4 bases and the J gene lost 0 bases, with 12 bases spanning the gap. DNA for the CDR3: TGCAGTGCTAATAGGGGGAATATGAACACTGAAGCTTTCTTT. Protein product: CSANRGNMNTEAFF.

This clonotype appeared many times. The chain combines TRBV29-1 with TRBJ1-1; the D gene is possibly TRBD1 (6 bases). The CDR3 has 12 residues. CDR1 is SQVTM, CDR2 ANQGSEA, per germline. As DNA, the CDR3 is TGCAGTGGGGGGGGCAGGAACACTGAAGCTTTCTTT. Protein product: CSGGGRNTEAFF.

The table lists this clonotype with a few counts. The CDR3 region is CASSPYSGTADTQYF. DNA for the CDR3: TGTGCCAGCTCCCCCTATAGCGGAACTGCGGATACGCAGTATTTT. The chain carries TRBV18 and TRBJ2-3; maybe TRBD2 (6 bases). V lost 6 bases to trimming and J lost 6 bases, with 19 bases between them. Germline V CDR1 and CDR2: KGHSH, LQKENI. The CDR3 has 15 residues.